One sample yielded the 20 T cell receptor beta chains listed below, sequenced in a study of sequential checkpoint blockade in melanoma. Method: immunoSEQ multiplex PCR; TCRdb's copy keeps in-frame clones and lacks some. Among 15,000 to 20,000 clones listed, 85% to 95% were seen once. The treatment was: randomized to nivolumab then ipilimumab (arm A) or the reverse (arm B). The starting material was CD8+ T cells sorted from blood (inferred from file names), obtained from a patient given nivolumab and ipilimumab in sequence. These receptors were obtained from a human donor with melanoma.

This chain uses TRBV21-1 with TRBJ2-7; TRBD2 is the table's D call, not checked against the DNA. TRBV21-1 is a pseudogene segment. The CDR3 covers 15 residues. DNA for the CDR3: TGTGCCAGCAGCAAAGGGGCGCGGGACCCCTACGAGCAGTACGTC. Its protein is CASSKGARDPYEQYV.

This chain links TRBV11-2 with TRBJ1-1; TRBD1 aligns across 7 bases. There are 13 residues in the CDR3. Germline V gives CDR1 SGHAT, CDR2 FQNNGV. V was pared by 5 bases and J by 6 bases, with 6 bases of the junction left unmatched. The CDR3 is CASSQGVLAEAFF. CDR3 in DNA: TGTGCCAGCAGCCAGGGGGTTCTCGCTGAAGCTTTCTTT.

The chain employs TRBV9 and TRBJ1-1; the D is unclear. Germline CDR1 is SGDLS and CDR2 is YYNGEE. The V end was cut by 4 bases, the J end by 1 base, with 8 bases between. The CDR3 is 13 amino acids. The CDR3 coding sequence is TGTGCCAGCAGCTCTGGCACGAACACTGAAGCTTTCTTT. Translated, it gives CASSSGTNTEAFF.

In DNA, the CDR3 is TGTGCCAGCAGCCGCGGGACCTCGAACCACGAGCAGTACTTC. Amino acid sequence: CASSRGTSNHEQYF. The rearrangement joins TRBV4-2 to TRBJ2-7; maybe TRBD2 (6 bases). There are 14 residues in the CDR3. Germline V CDR1 and CDR2: LGHNA, YNFKEQ. V was trimmed by 4 bases and J by 5 bases, leaving 15 bases between them.

V gene TRBV19 combines with J gene TRBJ1-5, with D hard to call. CDR3 length: 16 residues. Trimming cost V 3 bases and J 0 bases, with 12 bases left between them. The germline V gene encodes CDR1 LNHDA and CDR2 SQIVND (reference sequence). In nucleotides, the CDR3 is TGTGCCAGTAGTATGTTACAAGTCCATAGCAATCAGCCCCAGCATTTT. This sequence encodes CASSMLQVHSNQPQHF. Complete variable domain (other parts from reference TRBV19 and TRBJ1-5): DGGITQSPKYLFRKEGQNVTLSCEQNLNHDAMYWYRQDPGQGLRLIYYSQIVNDFQKGDIAEGYSVSREKKESFPLTVTSAQKNPTAFYLCASSMLQVHSNQPQHFGDGTRLSIL.

J is TRBJ1-2 and V is TRBV28; D uncertain. The CDR3 covers 13 residues. V lost 3 bases and J lost 0, with 5 bases in between. Germline-derived CDR1 and CDR2 are MDHEN and SYDVKM. CDR3 sequence (DNA): TGTGCCAGCAGTTTTTCTGCTAACTATGGCTACACCTTC. Translating it yields CASSFSANYGYTF.

The V gene is TRBV7-9, the J gene TRBJ1-2; possible D gene TRBD1, 5 bases. Trimming cost V 2 bases and J 2 bases, with 12 bases left between them. The CDR3 runs 15 residues. Per germline, CDR1 SEHNR and CDR2 FQNEAQ (reference sequence). The CDR3 DNA sequence: TGTGCCAGCAGCTTACCCCTTAGGGGCAACTATGGCTACACCTTC. It codes for CASSLPLRGNYGYTF.

The J gene is TRBJ1-1, the V gene TRBV27; 9 nucleotides align to TRBD1. The CDR3 runs 15 residues. Looked up from germline, CDR1 is MNHEY and CDR2 is SMNVEV (reference sequence). V lost 3 bases to trimming and J lost 3 bases; unmatched junction nucleotides: 5. The CDR3 loop is CASSLGTGHDTEAFF. The CDR3, as DNA: TGTGCCAGCAGTTTGGGGACAGGGCACGACACTGAAGCTTTCTTT.

CDR3 amino acids: CASSPLRGINEKLFF. The CDR3 DNA is TGTGCCAGCAGCCCCCTGAGGGGGATTAATGAAAAACTGTTTTTT. V usage is TRBV14 and J usage is TRBJ1-4; a possible D gene is TRBD1 (6 bases). Germline CDR1 reads SGHDN; CDR2 reads FVKESK. The CDR3 is 15 residues long. The V gene lost 4 bases and the J gene lost 4 bases, with 13 bases spanning the gap.

This chain joins TRBV6-5 and TRBJ1-5, with TRBD1 as a possible D gene (5 bases). The germline gives CDR1 MNHEY, CDR2 SVGAGI. This CDR3 comprises 13 residues. V lost 4 bases and J 3 bases, leaving 7 bases between the germline ends. In DNA, the CDR3 is TGTGCCAGCAGTTCAGGGTACAATCAGCCCCAGCATTTT. This encodes CASSSGYNQPQHF.

The chain has TRBV4-3 and TRBJ2-7; maybe TRBD1 (6 bases). Germline V CDR1 and CDR2: LGHNA, YSLEER. The CDR3 is 15 residues long. With 0 bases removed from V and 6 bases from J, the gap between germline ends came to 15 bases. CDR3 sequence: CASSQDRHRAREQYF. DNA for the CDR3: TGCGCCAGCAGCCAAGATCGCCACAGGGCACGCGAGCAGTACTTC.

This clone is a singleton in its sample. The rearrangement links TRBV7-8 to TRBJ1-1; D perhaps matches TRBD1 (5 bases). CDR3 length: 13 amino acids. Trimming took off 5 bases at V and 1 base at J, with 8 bases between the two ends. Per the germline V gene, CDR1 is SGHVS and CDR2 is FQNEAQ. The CDR3, as DNA: TGTGCCAGCAGCCTACAGGAGAACACTGAAGCTTTCTTT. Amino acid sequence: CASSLQENTEAFF.

The V gene is TRBV9, the J gene TRBJ2-7, with D maybe TRBD2 (6 bases). Germline V gene sequence: CDR1 SGDLS, CDR2 YYNGEE. V was trimmed by 3 bases and J by 2 bases, leaving 18 bases between them. The CDR3 covers 16 residues. The DNA of the CDR3 is TGTGCCAGCAGCGCCTCACCGGCGGGACGCCCCTACGAGCAGTACTTC. Translation gives CASSASPAGRPYEQYF.

This clone was seen a single time. This CDR3 is CASSFLAETGYGYTF. CDR3 nucleotides: TGTGCCAGCAGCTTCCTGGCCGAGACAGGGTATGGCTACACCTTC. The V and J genes are TRBV5-4 and TRBJ1-2; 7 nucleotides match TRBD1. The CDR3 loop spans 15 amino acids. The germline CDR1 and CDR2 sequences are SGHNT and YYREEE (reference sequence). J lost 5 bases, V lost 2 bases, and 9 bases had no gene match. Combining the CDR3 with reference TRBV5-4 and TRBJ1-2 gives the whole variable domain ETGVTQSPTHLIKTRGQQVTLRCSSQSGHNTVSWYQQALGQGPQFIFQYYREEENGRGNFPPRFSGLQFPNYSSELNVNALELDDSALYLCASSFLAETGYGYTFGSGTRLTVV.

This chain joins TRBV5-4 and TRBJ1-1; D not resolved. There are 13 residues in the CDR3. Germline V CDR1 and CDR2: SGHNT, YYREEE (reference sequence). V gave up 6 bases and J gave up 4 bases, with 13 bases separating them. CDR3 loop: CASKIETSTEAFF. The CDR3 DNA is TGTGCCAGCAAGATTGAAACTAGCACTGAAGCTTTCTTT.

The chain joins TRBV21-1 to TRBJ1-4; the table calls TRBD1, which could not be checked here. TRBV21-1 is a pseudogene locus. This CDR3 region has 13 residues. CDR3 loop: CAPAQGFKEKLFF. The DNA for the CDR3 is TGTGCACCCGCGCAGGGGTTTAAAGAAAAACTGTTTTTT.

This chain connects TRBV11-1 to TRBJ2-7, with D maybe TRBD2 (5 bases). Trimming stripped 1 base from V and 2 bases from J, with 9 bases between. Germline V gives CDR1 SGHAT, CDR2 FQDESV (reference sequence). The CDR3 consists of 14 residues. As DNA, the CDR3 is TGTGCCAGCAGCTTAGGGACTTCTACCTACGAGCAGTACTTC. This encodes CASSLGTSTYEQYF.

This sequence joins TRBV4-2 and TRBJ2-1; TRBD1 aligns across 10 bases. Germline lookup yields CDR1 LGHNA and CDR2 YNFKEQ. This CDR3 is built from 17 residues. V shed 3 bases and J 2 bases; nucleotides not matched to a gene: 7. The CDR3 loop reads CASSQDGGTGAYNEQFF. CDR3 sequence (DNA): TGTGCCAGCAGCCAGGATGGGGGGACAGGGGCCTACAATGAGCAGTTCTTC.

The chain links TRBV9 to TRBJ1-1, with D perhaps TRBD1 (6 bases). Germline V lookup: CDR1 SGDLS, CDR2 YYNGEE. The V end lost 0 bases, the J end lost 1 base, and 13 bases lay between the germline ends. This CDR3 is built from 16 residues. The CDR3 reads CASSVVVRTENTEAFF. In DNA, the CDR3 is TGTGCCAGCAGCGTAGTAGTCAGGACAGAGAACACTGAAGCTTTCTTT.

As DNA, the CDR3 is TGTGCCAGCAGACCACCCACGATAGATGAGCACAGGGGGTTCTACGAGCAGTACTTC. It codes for CASRPPTIDEHRGFYEQYF. The chain joins TRBV7-9 to TRBJ2-5; 8 bases are shared with TRBD1. Judging by the DNA end, TRBJ2-7 fits better; the J call may be wrong. There are 19 residues in the CDR3. In germline, CDR1 is SEHNR, CDR2 FQNEAQ (reference sequence).